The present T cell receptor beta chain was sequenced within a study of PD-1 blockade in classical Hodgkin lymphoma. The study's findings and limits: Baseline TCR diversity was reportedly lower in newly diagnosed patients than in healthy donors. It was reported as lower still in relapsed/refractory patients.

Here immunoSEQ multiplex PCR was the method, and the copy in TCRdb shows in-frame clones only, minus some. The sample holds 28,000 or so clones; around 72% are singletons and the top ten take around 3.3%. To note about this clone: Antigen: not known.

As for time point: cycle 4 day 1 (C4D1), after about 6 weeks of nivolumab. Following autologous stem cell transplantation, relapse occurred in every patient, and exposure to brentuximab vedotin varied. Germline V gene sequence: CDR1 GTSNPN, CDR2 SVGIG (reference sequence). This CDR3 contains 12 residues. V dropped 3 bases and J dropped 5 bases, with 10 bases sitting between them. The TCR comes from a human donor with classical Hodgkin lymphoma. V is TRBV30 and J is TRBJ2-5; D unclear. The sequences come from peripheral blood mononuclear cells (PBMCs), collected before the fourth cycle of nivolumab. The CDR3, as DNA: TGTGCCTGGAGCGGCCTAGGGGAGACCCAGTACTTC. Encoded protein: CAWSGLGETQYF.